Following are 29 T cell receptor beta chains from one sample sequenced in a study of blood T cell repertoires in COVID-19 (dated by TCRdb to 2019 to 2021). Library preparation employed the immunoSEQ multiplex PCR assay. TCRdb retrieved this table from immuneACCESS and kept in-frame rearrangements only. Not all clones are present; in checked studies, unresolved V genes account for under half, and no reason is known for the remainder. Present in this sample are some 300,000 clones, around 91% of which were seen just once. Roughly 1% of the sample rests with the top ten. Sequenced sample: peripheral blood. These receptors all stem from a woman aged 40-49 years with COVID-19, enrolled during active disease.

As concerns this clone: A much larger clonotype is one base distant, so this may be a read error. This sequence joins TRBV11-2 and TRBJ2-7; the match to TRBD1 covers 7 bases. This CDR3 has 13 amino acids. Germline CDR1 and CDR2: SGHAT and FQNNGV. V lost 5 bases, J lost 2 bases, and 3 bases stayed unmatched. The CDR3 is CASSPTGTYEQYF. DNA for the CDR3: TGTGCCAGCAGCCCGACAGGGACCTACGAGCAGTACTTC.

The CDR3 nucleotides read TGTGCCAGCAGTTTAGCCACGGACAGGAGGGCCGGGGAGCTGTTTTTT. Translated: CASSLATDRRAGELFF. The chain combines TRBV28 with TRBJ2-2; TRBD1 might be the D (7 bases). The V gene lost 2 bases and the J gene lost 6 bases, with 16 bases spanning the gap. This CDR3 has 16 residues. Germline V CDR1 and CDR2: MDHEN, SYDVKM.

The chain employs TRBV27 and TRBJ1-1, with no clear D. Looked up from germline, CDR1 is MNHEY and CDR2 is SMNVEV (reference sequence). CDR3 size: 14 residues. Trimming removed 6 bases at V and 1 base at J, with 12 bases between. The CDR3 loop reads CASSLVRQNTEAFF. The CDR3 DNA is TGTGCCAGCAGCCTTGTGCGGCAGAACACTGAAGCTTTCTTT.

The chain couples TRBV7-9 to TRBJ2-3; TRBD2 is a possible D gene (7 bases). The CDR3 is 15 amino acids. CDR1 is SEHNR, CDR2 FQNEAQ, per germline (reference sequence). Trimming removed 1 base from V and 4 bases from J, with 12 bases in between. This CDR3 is CASSLVGRGPDTQYF. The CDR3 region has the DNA TGTGCCAGCAGCTTAGTCGGGCGGGGGCCAGATACGCAGTATTTT.

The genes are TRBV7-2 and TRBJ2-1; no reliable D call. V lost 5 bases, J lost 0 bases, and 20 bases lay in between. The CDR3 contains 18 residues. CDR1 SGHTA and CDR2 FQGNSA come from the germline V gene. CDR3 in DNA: TGTGCCAGCAGCCCACAATTGCCCCCCCCGGGCTCCTACAATGAGCAGTTCTTC. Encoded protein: CASSPQLPPPGSYNEQFF.

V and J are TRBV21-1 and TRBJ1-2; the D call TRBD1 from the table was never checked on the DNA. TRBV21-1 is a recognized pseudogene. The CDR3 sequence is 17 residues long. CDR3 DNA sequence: TGTGCCAGCAGCGGTCGACAGGGGCCTCTAACCAACTATGGCTACACCTTC. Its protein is CASSGRQGPLTNYGYTF.

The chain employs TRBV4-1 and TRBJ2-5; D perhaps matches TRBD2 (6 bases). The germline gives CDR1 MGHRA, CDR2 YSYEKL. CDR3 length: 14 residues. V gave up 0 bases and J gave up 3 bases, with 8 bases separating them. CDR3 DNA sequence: TGCGCCAGCAGCCAAGAGGGGACTGAAGAGACCCAGTACTTC. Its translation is CASSQEGTEETQYF.

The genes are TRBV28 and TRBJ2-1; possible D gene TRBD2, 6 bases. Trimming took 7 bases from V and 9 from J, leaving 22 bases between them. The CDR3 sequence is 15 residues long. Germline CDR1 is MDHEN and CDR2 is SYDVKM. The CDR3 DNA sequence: TGTGCCAGCACCCCCCGGGACCTGCGGACTATTGAGCAGTTCTTC. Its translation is CASTPRDLRTIEQFF.

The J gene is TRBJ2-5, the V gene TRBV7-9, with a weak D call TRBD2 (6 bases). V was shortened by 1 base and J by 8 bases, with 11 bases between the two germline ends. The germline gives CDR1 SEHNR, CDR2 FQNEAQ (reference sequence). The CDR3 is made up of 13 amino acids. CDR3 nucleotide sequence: TGTGCCAGCAGCTTAGGACTAGACCCAACCCAGTACTTC. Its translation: CASSLGLDPTQYF.

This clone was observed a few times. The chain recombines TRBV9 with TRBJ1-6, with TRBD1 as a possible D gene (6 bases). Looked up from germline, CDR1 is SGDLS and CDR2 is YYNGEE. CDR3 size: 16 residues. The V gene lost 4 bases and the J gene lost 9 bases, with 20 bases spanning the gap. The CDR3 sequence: CASSPLDTGLSSPLHF. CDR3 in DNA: TGTGCCAGCAGCCCTTTAGATACAGGGCTTTCTTCACCCCTCCACTTT.

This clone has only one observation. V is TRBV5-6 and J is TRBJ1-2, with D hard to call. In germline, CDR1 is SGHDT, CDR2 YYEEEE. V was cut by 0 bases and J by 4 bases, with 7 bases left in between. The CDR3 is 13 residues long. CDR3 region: CASSLAAGYGYTF. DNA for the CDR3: TGTGCCAGCAGCTTGGCCGCGGGCTATGGCTACACCTTC.

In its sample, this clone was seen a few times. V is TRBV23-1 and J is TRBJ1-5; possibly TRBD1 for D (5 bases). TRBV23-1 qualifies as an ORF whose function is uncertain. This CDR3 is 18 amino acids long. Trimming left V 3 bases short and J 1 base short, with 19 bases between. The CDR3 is CASSQGGRVELSNQPQHF. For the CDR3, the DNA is TGCGCCAGCAGTCAGGGTGGCAGGGTAGAGTTAAGCAATCAGCCCCAGCATTTT.

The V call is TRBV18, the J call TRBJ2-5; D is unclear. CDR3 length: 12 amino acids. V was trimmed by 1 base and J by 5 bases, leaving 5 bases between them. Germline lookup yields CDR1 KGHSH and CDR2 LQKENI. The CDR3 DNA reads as TGTGCCAGCTCACCACTCGGGGAGACCCAGTACTTC. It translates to CASSPLGETQYF.

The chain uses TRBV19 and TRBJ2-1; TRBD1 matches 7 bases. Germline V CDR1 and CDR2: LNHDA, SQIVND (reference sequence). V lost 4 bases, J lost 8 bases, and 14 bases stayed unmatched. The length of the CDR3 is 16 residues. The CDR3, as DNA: TGTGCCAGTAGTACTCGGTTTAGGGGGCGCGGAGATGAGCAGTTCTTC. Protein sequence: CASSTRFRGRGDEQFF. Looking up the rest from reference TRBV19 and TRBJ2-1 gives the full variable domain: DGGITQSPKYLFRKEGQNVTLSCEQNLNHDAMYWYRQDPGQGLRLIYYSQIVNDFQKGDIAEGYSVSREKKESFPLTVTSAQKNPTAFYLCASSTRFRGRGDEQFFGPGTRLTVL.

CDR3 residues: CASSLEAGNQETQYF. DNA of the CDR3: TGTGCCAGCAGCTTAGAGGCAGGTAACCAAGAGACCCAGTACTTC. The chain is built from TRBV7-2 and TRBJ2-5; D gene uncertain. There are 15 residues in the CDR3. V was cut by 1 base and J by 0 bases, with 9 bases left in between. Germline values: CDR1 SGHTA, CDR2 FQGNSA.

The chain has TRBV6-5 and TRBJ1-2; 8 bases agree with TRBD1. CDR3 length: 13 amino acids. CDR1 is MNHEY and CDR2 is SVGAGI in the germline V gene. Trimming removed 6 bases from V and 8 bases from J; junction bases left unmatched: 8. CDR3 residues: CASSADRARGYTF. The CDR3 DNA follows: TGTGCCAGCAGCGCGGACAGGGCACGGGGCTACACCTTC.

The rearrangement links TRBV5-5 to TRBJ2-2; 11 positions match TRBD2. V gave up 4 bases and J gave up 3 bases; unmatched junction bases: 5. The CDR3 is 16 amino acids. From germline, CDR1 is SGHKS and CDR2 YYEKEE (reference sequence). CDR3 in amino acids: CASSRELAGDTGELFF. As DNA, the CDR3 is TGTGCCAGCAGCCGGGAACTAGCGGGGGACACCGGGGAGCTGTTTTTT.

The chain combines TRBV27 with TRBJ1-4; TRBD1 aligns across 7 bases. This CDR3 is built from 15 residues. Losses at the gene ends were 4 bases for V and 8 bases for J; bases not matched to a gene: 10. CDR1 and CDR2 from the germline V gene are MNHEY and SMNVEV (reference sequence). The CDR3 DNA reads TGTGCCAGCAGTTACTCCGACAGGGTCGGAGAAAAACTGTTTTTT. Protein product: CASSYSDRVGEKLFF.

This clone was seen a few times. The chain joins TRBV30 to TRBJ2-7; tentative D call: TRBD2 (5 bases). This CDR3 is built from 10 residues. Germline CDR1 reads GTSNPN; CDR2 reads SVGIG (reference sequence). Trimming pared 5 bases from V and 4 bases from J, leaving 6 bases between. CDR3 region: CAWGGYEQYF. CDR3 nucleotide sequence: TGTGCCTGGGGCGGGTACGAGCAGTACTTC.

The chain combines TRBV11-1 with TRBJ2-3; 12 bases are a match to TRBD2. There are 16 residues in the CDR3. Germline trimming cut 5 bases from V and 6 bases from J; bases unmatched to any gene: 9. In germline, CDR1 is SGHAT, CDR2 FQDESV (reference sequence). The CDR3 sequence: CASSALAGGPTDTQYF. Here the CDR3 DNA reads TGTGCCAGCAGCGCGCTAGCGGGAGGGCCGACCGATACGCAGTATTTT. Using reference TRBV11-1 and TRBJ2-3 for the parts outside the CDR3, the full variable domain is EAEVAQSPRYKITEKSQAVAFWCDPISGHATLYWYRQILGQGPELLVQFQDESVVDDSQLPKDRFSAERLKGVDSTLKIQPAELGDSAMYLCASSALAGGPTDTQYFGPGTRLTVL.

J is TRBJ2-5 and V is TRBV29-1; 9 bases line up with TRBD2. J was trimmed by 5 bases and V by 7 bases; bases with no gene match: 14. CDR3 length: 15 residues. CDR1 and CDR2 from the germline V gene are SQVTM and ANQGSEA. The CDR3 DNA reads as TGCAGCGGGACATTAGCGGGGGCCACTTGGGAGACCCAGTACTTC. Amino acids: CSGTLAGATWETQYF. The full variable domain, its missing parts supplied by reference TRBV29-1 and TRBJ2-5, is SAVISQKPSRDICQRGTSLTIQCQVDSQVTMMFWYRQQPGQSLTLIATANQGSEATYESGFVIDKFPISRPNLTFSTLTVSNMSPEDSSIYLCSGTLAGATWETQYFGPGTRLLVL.

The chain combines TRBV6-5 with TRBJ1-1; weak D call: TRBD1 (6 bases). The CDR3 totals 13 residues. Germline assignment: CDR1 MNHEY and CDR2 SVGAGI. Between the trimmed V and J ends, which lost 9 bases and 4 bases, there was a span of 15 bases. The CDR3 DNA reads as TGTGCCAGTGAACAGGGCGGAGGCACTGAAGCTTTCTTT. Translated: CASEQGGGTEAFF.

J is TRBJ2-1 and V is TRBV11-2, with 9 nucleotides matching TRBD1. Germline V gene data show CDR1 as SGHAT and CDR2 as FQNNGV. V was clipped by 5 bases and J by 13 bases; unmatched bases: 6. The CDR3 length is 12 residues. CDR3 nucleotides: TGTGCCAGCAGCCGGGACAGGGACCGACAGTTCTTC. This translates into CASSRDRDRQFF. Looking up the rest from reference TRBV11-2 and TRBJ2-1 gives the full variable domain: EAGVAQSPRYKIIEKRQSVAFWCNPISGHATLYWYQQILGQGPKLLIQFQNNGVVDDSQLPKDRFSAERLKGVDSTLKIQPAKLEDSAVYLCASSRDRDRQFFGPGTRLTVL.

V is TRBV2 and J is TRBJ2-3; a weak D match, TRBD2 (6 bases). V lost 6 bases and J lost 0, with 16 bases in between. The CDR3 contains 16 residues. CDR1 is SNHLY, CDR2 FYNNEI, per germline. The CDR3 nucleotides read TGTGCCAGCAGGGGGTATTCGGGAGCTAGCACAGATACGCAGTATTTT. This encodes CASRGYSGASTDTQYF.

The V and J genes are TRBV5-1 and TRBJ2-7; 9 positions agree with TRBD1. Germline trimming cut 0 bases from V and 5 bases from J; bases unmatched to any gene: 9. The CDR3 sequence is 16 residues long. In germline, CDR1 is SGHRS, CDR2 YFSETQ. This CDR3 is CASSLVRDRVVHEQYF. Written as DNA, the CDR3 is TGCGCCAGCAGCTTGGTCCGGGACAGGGTGGTACACGAGCAGTACTTC.

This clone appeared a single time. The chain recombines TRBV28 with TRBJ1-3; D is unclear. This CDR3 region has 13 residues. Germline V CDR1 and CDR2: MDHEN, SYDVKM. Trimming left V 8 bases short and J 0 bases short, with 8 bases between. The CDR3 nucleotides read TGTGCCAGCCTATACAGCTCTGGAAACACCATATATTTT. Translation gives CASLYSSGNTIYF.

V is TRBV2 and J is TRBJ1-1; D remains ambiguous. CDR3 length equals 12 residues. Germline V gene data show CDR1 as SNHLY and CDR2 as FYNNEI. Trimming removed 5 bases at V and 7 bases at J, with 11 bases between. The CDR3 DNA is TGTGCCAGCAGTACCGTCGGTGGTGAAGCTTTCTTT. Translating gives CASSTVGGEAFF.

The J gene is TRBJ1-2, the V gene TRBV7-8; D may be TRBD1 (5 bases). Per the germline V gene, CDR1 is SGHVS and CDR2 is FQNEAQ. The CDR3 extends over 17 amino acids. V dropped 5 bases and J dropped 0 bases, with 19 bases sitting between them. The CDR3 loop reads CASSRDPTGAANYGYTF. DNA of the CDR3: TGTGCCAGCAGCCGAGACCCAACAGGAGCAGCTAACTATGGCTACACCTTC.

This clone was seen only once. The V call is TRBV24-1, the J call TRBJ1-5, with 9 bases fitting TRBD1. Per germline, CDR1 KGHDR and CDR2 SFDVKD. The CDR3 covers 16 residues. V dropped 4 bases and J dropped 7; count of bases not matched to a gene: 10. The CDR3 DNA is TGTGCCACCAGTGAACCGGGACAGGGCGATGGGCAGCCCCAGCATTTT. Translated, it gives CATSEPGQGDGQPQHF.